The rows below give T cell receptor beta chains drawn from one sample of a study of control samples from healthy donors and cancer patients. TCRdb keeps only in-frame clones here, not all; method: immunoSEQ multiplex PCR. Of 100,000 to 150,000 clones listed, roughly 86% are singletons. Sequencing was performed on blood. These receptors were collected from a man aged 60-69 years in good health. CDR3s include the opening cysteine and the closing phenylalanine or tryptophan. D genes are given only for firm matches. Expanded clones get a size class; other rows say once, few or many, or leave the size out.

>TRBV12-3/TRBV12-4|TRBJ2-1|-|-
CASSLVGEQFF
TGTGCCAGCAGTTTGGTAGGTGAGCAGTTCTTC
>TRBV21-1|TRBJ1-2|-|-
CASRTDRDYGYTF
TGTGCCAGCAGGACGGACAGGGACTATGGCTACACCTTC
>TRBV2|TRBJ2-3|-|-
CASTLSGGPTDTQYF
TGTGCCAGCACTTTAAGTGGGGGGCCCACAGATACGCAGTATTTT
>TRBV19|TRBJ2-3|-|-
CASSTWGGLGTDTQYF
TGTGCCAGTAGCACGTGGGGGGGCCTGGGCACAGATACGCAGTATTTT
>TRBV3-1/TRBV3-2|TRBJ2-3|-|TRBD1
CASSQTGQSTDTQYF
TGTGCCAGCAGCCAAACGGGACAGAGCACAGATACGCAGTATTTT
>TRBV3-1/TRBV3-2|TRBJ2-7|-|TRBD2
CASSQDLSGGSYEQYF
TGTGCCAGCAGCCAAGATCTTAGCGGGGGCTCCTACGAGCAGTACTTC
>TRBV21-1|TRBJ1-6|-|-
CASSKGIHPNNSPLHF
TGTGCCAGCAGCAAAGGGATCCACCCAAATAATTCACCCCTCCACTTT
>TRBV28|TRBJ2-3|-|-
CASFRGRRGYTDTQYF
TGTGCCAGCTTCCGGGGCCGTCGGGGATACACAGATACGCAGTATTTT
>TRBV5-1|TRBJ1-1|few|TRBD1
CASSIRGQGGTEAFF
TGCGCCAGCAGCATAAGGGGGCAAGGTGGCACTGAAGCTTTCTTT
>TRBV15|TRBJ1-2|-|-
CATSRDKGANYGYTF
TGTGCCACCAGCAGAGATAAGGGTGCTAACTATGGCTACACCTTC
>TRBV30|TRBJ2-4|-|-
CAWSSAFAKNIQYF
TGTGCCTGGAGTTCCGCCTTCGCCAAAAACATTCAGTACTTC
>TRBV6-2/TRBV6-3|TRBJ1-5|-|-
CASSYIGGGNQPQHF
TGTGCCAGCAGTTACATCGGGGGCGGGAATCAGCCCCAGCATTTT
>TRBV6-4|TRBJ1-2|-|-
CASSDSNRGQHYGYTF
TGTGCCAGCAGTGACTCGAATAGAGGCCAGCACTATGGCTACACCTTC
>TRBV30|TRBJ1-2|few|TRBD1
CAWSVRGTGLGYTF
TGTGCCTGGAGTGTACGGGGGACAGGGCTGGGCTACACCTTC
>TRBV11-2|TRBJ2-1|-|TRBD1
CASSLDTRDRVEQFF
TGTGCCAGCAGCTTAGATACGAGGGACAGGGTTGAGCAGTTCTTC
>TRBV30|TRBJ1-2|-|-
CAWSVPVVYGYTF
TGTGCCTGGAGTGTACCAGTGGTTTATGGCTACACCTTC
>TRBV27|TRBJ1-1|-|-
CASSSGKGWNTEAFF
TGTGCCAGCAGTTCCGGTAAGGGGTGGAACACTGAAGCTTTCTTT
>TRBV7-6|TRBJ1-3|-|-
CASSLGGSGAGNTIYF
TGTGCCAGCAGCTTAGGTGGCTCTGGGGCTGGAAACACCATATATTTT
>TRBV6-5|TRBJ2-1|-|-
CASSPGQAVNEQFF
TGTGCCAGCAGTCCGGGACAAGCAGTAAATGAGCAGTTCTTC
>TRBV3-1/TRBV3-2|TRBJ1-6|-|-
CASRAIDGSPLHF
TGTGCCAGCAGGGCCATTGATGGTTCACCCCTCCACTTT
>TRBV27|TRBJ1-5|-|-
CASSFKPYSNQPQHF
TGTGCCAGCAGTTTCAAGCCCTATAGCAATCAGCCCCAGCATTTT
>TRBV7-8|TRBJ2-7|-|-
CASSLAVGYEQYF
TGTGCCAGCAGCTTGGCAGTCGGGTACGAGCAGTACTTC
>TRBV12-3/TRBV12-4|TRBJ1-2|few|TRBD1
CASRQGAGGYTF
TGTGCCAGCAGACAGGGGGCCGGTGGCTACACCTTC